Detailed here is one T cell receptor beta chain. From germline, CDR1 is MGHRA and CDR2 YSYEKL. V lost 3 bases, J lost 3 bases, and 9 bases stayed unmatched. CDR3 length: 16 amino acids. TCRdb recomputed calls from the RT-PCR reads with MiXCR, one row per CDR3 protein. The sample records about 960,000 distinct CDR3 sequences, over 15% being singletons. This sample is drawn from a study of patients and donors after allogeneic stem cell transplantation. The rearrangement uses TRBV4-1 and TRBJ1-1; 8 bases match TRBD1. This receptor was taken from a human donor who was either an allogeneic HSCT recipient or a stem cell or donor lymphocyte infusion donor (not recorded which). It is not recorded whose cells these are; they may come from a transplant donor. The specimen sequenced was blood, either unsorted or a sorted T cell fraction (not recorded which). The chain's CDR3 is CASSHPRGLADTEAFF. The CDR3 DNA reads TGCGCCAGCAGCCACCCCAGGGGGCTAGCGGACACTGAAGCTTTCTTT.